Following are 10 T cell receptor beta chains from one sample sequenced in a study of early T cells in non-severe SARS-CoV-2 infection. TCRdb re-called the 5' RACE reads with MiXCR, one entry per CDR3 protein. This table holds nearly 70,000 distinct CDR3 sequences, 4% to 6% found once. The sample was whole blood, taken at baseline. These TCRs come from an adult who was a healthcare worker with PCR-confirmed SARS-CoV-2 infection or an uninfected control (not recorded which). The donor label of this sample is uncertain.

This clonotype was counted a few times. The chain couples TRBV20-1 to TRBJ1-1; D gene unclear. Between the trimmed V and J ends, which lost 3 bases and 0 bases, there was a span of 11 bases. Germline CDR1 is DFQATT and CDR2 is SNEGSKA (reference sequence). This CDR3 region has 14 residues. The DNA of the CDR3 is TGCAGTGCTAGCTCTCATGGGATGAACACTGAAGCTTTCTTT. It specifies CSASSHGMNTEAFF.

This clonotype was picked up one time. This rearrangement joins TRBV5-5 to TRBJ2-7; weak D call: TRBD2 (6 bases). CDR1 SGHKS and CDR2 YYEKEE come from the germline V gene (reference sequence). Trimming took 5 bases from V and 5 from J, leaving 11 bases between them. This CDR3 contains 12 residues. The CDR3 DNA reads as TGTGCCAGCAGGGGGGGAGGCCACGAGCAGTACTTC. It specifies CASRGGGHEQYF. Combining the CDR3 with reference TRBV5-5 and TRBJ2-7 gives the whole variable domain DAGVTQSPTHLIKTRGQQVTLRCSPISGHKSVSWYQQVLGQGPQFIFQYYEKEERGRGNFPDRFSARQFPNYSSELNVNALLLGDSALYLCASRGGGHEQYFGPGTRLTVT.

This rearrangement joins TRBV6-6 to TRBJ2-7, with D perhaps matching TRBD2 (7 bases). The V end lost 7 bases, the J end lost 0 bases, and 16 bases lay between the germline ends. This CDR3 is 15 amino acids long. From germline, CDR1 is MNHNY and CDR2 SVGAGI (reference sequence). The CDR3 DNA reads TGTGCCAGCACCTTTGGGGGGGGCACCTCCTACGAGCAGTACTTC. Protein: CASTFGGGTSYEQYF.

The table lists this clonotype with many counts. The V and J genes are TRBV15 and TRBJ1-2; D may be TRBD1 (5 bases). The germline gives CDR1 LNHNV, CDR2 YYDKDF (reference sequence). CDR3 size: 15 residues. Trimming removed 0 bases at V and 6 bases at J, with 14 bases between. The CDR3 loop reads CATSRDPRGTDGYTF. The CDR3 DNA follows: TGTGCCACCAGCAGAGATCCTCGAGGGACGGATGGCTACACCTTC.

The chain links TRBV4-3 to TRBJ2-6; 9 positions match TRBD1. The CDR3 loop spans 21 amino acids. CDR1 is LGHNA and CDR2 is YSLEER in the germline V gene. Germline trimming cut 4 bases from V and 0 bases from J; bases unmatched to any gene: 16. The CDR3 sequence is CASSPYRGQGVGHSGANVLTF. The CDR3 DNA follows: TGCGCCAGCAGCCCGTACAGGGGACAGGGAGTGGGGCACTCTGGGGCCAACGTCCTGACTTTC.

This clonotype was observed many times. V usage is TRBV11-2 and J usage is TRBJ2-2; no firm D call. Trimming took 1 base from V and 6 from J, leaving 12 bases between them. The CDR3 is 15 amino acids. CDR1 is SGHAT and CDR2 is FQNNGV in the germline V gene. In DNA, the CDR3 is TGTGCCAGCAGCTTAGCGTCCCGGGCCGCCGGGGAGCTGTTTTTT. This encodes CASSLASRAAGELFF.

This clonotype was seen repeatedly, ten times or more. This chain connects TRBV11-2 to TRBJ1-5; TRBD1 aligns across 9 bases. Germline loops: CDR1 SGHAT, CDR2 FQNNGV. There are 15 residues in the CDR3. V shed 5 bases, J shed 6 bases, and the junction held 8 bases outside the gene matches. The CDR3 sequence is CASSRGQGMSQPQHF. CDR3 in DNA: TGTGCCAGCAGCCGCGGACAGGGGATGAGTCAGCCCCAGCATTTT.

This clonotype was counted only a few times. The chain carries TRBV5-1 and TRBJ2-3; 10 nucleotides align to TRBD1. CDR1 and CDR2 (germline): SGHRS, YFSETQ. V gave up 4 bases and J gave up 4 bases; unmatched junction bases: 6. There are 15 residues in the CDR3. The CDR3 sequence: CASSPGQGSADTQYF. In DNA, the CDR3 is TGCGCCAGCAGCCCGGGACAGGGGAGTGCAGATACGCAGTATTTT.

This clonotype appeared many times. This chain connects TRBV7-2 to TRBJ2-7; D is unclear. Germline lookup yields CDR1 SGHTA and CDR2 FQGNSA. The CDR3 has 13 residues. Trimming left V 5 bases short and J 0 bases short, with 8 bases between. As DNA, the CDR3 is TGTGCCAGCAGCCGATTCCTCTCCTACGAGCAGTACTTC. Protein sequence: CASSRFLSYEQYF.

This sequence joins TRBV11-2 and TRBJ2-5; TRBD2 might be the D (6 bases). This CDR3 is built from 15 residues. Germline loops: CDR1 SGHAT, CDR2 FQNNGV. Trimming stripped 0 bases from V and 1 base from J, with 9 bases between. The CDR3 DNA is TGTGCCAGCAGCTTAGATCTTAGCGGCCAAGAGACCCAGTACTTC. Translated: CASSLDLSGQETQYF. The full variable domain, with the rest looked up from reference TRBV11-2 and TRBJ2-5, is EAGVAQSPRYKIIEKRQSVAFWCNPISGHATLYWYQQILGQGPKLLIQFQNNGVVDDSQLPKDRFSAERLKGVDSTLKIQPAKLEDSAVYLCASSLDLSGQETQYFGPGTRLLVL.